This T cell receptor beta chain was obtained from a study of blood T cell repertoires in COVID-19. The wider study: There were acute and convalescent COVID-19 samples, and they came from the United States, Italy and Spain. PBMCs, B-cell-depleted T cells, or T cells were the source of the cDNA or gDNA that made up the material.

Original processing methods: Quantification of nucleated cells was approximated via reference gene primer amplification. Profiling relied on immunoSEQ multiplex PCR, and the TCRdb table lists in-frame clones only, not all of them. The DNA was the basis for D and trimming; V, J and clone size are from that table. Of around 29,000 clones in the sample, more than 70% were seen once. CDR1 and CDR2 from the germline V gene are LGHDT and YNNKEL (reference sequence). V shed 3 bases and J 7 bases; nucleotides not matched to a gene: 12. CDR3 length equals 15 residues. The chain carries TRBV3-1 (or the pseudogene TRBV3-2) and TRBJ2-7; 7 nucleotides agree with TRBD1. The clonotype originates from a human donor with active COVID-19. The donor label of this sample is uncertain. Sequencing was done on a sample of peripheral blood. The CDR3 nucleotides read TGTGCCAGCAGCCAGGGGGACAGACGAACAGGGGAGCAGTACTTC. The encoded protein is CASSQGDRRTGEQYF.